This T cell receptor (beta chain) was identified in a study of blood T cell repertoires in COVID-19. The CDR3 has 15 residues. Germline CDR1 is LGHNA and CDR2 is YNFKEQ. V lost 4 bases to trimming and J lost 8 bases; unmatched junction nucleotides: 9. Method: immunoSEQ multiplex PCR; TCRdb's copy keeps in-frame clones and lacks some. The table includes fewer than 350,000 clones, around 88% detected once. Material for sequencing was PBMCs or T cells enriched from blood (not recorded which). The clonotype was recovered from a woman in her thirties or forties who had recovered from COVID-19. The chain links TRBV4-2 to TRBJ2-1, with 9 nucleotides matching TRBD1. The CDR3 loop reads CASSPRDRDSDEQFF. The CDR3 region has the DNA TGTGCCAGCAGCCCCAGGGACAGGGACTCAGATGAGCAGTTCTTC.